This TCR beta chain was recorded in a study of blood T cell repertoires in COVID-19. Looked up from germline, CDR1 is MDHEN and CDR2 is SYDVKM. Unmatched junction bases numbered 9, after V lost 6 bases and J lost 4 bases. The CDR3 loop spans 17 amino acids. Only in-frame clones appear in the TCRdb table, and some are missing; sequencing was by immunoSEQ multiplex PCR. The data contain just over 45,000 clones, 75% to 90% of them seen just once; the ten biggest clones take up about 5%. The rearrangement joins TRBV28 to TRBJ2-3; TRBD2 agrees at 14 bases. The origin of this receptor is a human donor in a cohort sampled during active COVID-19. Sequencing used peripheral blood. This chain's CDR3 is CASRIGGTSGSADTQYF. Here the CDR3 DNA reads TGTGCCAGCAGAATTGGGGGGACTAGCGGGAGTGCAGATACGCAGTATTTT.